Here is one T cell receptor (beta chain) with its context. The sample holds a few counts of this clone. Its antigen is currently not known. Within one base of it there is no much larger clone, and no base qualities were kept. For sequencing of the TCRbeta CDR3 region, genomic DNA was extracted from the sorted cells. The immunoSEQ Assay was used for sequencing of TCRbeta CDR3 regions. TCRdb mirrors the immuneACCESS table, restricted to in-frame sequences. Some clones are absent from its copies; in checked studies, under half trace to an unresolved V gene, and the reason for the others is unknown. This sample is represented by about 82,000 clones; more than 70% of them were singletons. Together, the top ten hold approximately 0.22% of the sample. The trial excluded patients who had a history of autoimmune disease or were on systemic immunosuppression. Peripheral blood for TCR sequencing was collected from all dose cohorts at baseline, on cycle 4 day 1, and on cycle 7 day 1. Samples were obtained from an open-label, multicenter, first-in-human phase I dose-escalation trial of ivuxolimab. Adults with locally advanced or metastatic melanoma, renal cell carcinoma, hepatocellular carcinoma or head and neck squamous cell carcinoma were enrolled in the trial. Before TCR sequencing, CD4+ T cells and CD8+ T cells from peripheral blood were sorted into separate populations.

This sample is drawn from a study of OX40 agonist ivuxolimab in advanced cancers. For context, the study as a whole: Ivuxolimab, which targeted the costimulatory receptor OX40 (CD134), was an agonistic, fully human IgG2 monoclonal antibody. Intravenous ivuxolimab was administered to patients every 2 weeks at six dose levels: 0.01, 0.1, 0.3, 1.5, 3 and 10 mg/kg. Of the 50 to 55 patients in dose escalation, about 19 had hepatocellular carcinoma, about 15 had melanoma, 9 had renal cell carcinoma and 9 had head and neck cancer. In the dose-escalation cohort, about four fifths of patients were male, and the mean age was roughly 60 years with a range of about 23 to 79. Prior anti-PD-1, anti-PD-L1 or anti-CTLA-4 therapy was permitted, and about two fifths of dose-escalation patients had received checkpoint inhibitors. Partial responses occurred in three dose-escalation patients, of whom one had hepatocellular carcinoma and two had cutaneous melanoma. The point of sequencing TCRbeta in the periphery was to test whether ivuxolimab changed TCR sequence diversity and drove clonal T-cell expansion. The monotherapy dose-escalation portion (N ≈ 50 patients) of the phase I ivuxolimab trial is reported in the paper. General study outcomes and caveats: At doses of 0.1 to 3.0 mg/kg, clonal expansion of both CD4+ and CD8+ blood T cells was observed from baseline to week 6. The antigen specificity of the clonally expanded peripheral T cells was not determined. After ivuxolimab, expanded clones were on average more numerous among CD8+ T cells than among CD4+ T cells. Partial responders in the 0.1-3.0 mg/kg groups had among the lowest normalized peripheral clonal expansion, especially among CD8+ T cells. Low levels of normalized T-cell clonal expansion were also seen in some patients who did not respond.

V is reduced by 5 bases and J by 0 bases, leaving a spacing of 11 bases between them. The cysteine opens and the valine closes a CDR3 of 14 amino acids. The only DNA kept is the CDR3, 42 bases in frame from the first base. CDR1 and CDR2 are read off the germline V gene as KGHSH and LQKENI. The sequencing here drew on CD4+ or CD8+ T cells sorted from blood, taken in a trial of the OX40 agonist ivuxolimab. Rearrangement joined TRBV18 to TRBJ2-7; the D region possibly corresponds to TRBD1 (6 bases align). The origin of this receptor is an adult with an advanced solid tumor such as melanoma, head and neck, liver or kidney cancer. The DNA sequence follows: TGTGCCAGCTCAGATACGGGACACTCCTACGAGCAGTACGTC. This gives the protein CASSDTGHSYEQYV.